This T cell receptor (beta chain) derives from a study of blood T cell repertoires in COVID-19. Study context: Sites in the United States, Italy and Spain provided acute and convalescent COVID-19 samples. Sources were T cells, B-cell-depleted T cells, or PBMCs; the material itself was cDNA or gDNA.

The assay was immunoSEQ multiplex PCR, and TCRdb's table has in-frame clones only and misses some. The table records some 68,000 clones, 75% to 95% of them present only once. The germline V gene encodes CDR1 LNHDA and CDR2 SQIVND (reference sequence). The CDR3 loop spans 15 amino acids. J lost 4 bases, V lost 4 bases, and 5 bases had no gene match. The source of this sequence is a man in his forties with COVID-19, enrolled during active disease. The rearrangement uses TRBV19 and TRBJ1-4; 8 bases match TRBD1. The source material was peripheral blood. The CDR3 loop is CASSTSGGINEKLFF. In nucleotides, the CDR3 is TGTGCCAGTAGTACATCAGGGGGCATTAATGAAAAACTGTTTTTT.